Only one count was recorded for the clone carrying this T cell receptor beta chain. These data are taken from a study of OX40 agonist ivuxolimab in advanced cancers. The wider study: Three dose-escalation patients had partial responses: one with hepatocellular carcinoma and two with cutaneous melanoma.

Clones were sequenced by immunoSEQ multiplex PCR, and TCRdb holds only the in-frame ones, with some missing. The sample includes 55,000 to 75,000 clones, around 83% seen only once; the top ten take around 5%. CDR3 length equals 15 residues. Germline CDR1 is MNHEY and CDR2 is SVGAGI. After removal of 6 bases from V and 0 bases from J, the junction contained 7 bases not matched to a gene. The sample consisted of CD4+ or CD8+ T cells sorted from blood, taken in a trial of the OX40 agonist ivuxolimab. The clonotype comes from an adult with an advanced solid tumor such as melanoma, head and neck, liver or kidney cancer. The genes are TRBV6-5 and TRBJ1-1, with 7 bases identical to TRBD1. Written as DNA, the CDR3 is TGTGCCAGCAGGCCTAACAGGGGAATGAACACTGAAGCTTTCTTT. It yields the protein CASRPNRGMNTEAFF.